These T cell receptor beta chains were read from a single sample in a study of OX40 agonist ivuxolimab in advanced cancers. The protocol was immunoSEQ multiplex PCR, while the TCRdb copy is restricted to in-frame clones and leaves out a portion. The sample contains roughly 65,000 clones, nearly 90% of which appear only once. The sequencing here drew on CD4+ or CD8+ T cells sorted from blood, taken in a trial of the OX40 agonist ivuxolimab. Source of these receptors: an adult with an advanced solid tumor such as melanoma, head and neck, liver or kidney cancer. Each CDR3 is given with its conserved first and last residue. The order of the fields is J gene, D gene, clone size, V gene, CDR3 DNA, CDR3 protein. The D gene is left open where the match is weak. Size is stated for part of the rows, as once, few or many counts, or as a class when the clone is expanded.

TRBJ1-5 | NA | once | TRBV27 | TGTGCCAGCAGGGGGCGGGGGGGAAGCAATCAGCCCCAGCATTTT | CASRGRGGSNQPQHF
TRBJ2-7 | NA | NA | TRBV10-1 | TGCGCCAGCAGTGAGTCCTGGGACGGACCTCAGTACTTC | CASSESWDGPQYF
TRBJ2-1 | NA | NA | TRBV28 | TGTGCCAGCAGTTTAGCAAATGAGCAGTTCTTC | CASSLANEQFF
TRBJ2-2 | TRBD1 | NA | TRBV5-1 | TGCGCCAGCAGTCCTCAGGGGGAGTTCACCGGGGAGCTGTTTTTT | CASSPQGEFTGELFF
TRBJ2-1 | NA | once | TRBV6-1 | TGTGCCAGCACCCCGGGCCGCTCCTACAATGAGCAGTTCTTC | CASTPGRSYNEQFF
TRBJ2-5 | NA | NA | TRBV7-2 | TGTGCCAGCAGCTTAGGAGCAGCGGTACAAGAGACCCAGTACTTC | CASSLGAAVQETQYF
TRBJ2-5 | NA | NA | TRBV29-1 | TGCAGCGTTGCAAGGACGGGGGAGACCCAGTACTTC | CSVARTGETQYF
TRBJ1-3 | NA | NA | TRBV15 | TGTGCCACCAGCAGAGACGGGAGGGGAAGGGAGAGAAACACCATATATTTT | CATSRDGRGRERNTIYF
TRBJ1-1 | NA | NA | TRBV6-5 | TGTGCCGTATTTCCGGGGACAAGTAACACTGAAGCTTTCTTT | CAVFPGTSNTEAFF
TRBJ2-2 | TRBD2 | NA | TRBV5-4 | TGTGCCAGCAGCGGACTAGCGGGAGGGCGTGGTGCCGGGGAGCTGTTTTTT | CASSGLAGGRGAGELFF